Below are 13 T cell receptor beta chains sequenced from a single sample in a study of T-cell reconstitution after alpha-beta-depleted transplantation in children (dated by TCRdb to the mid-2010s). Preparation of the library involved PCR. The listed sequencing device is Illumina HiSeq 2500. TCR library preparation used molecular barcoding, with unique molecular identifiers applied to normalize quantification of the TCRbeta repertoire. In-frame beta chains were kept once TCRdb had trimmed the public reads at Q25 with fastp and called clones with MiXCR. CDR3 protein sequences are deduplicated, and each keeps its most common genes and DNA. This sample comprises 350,000 to 400,000 distinct CDR3 sequences, about a fifth of them detected only once. The ten largest account for 3.5% to 4% of the sample. The sequencing used PBMCs from the stem cell graft donor, collected from the stem cell graft. These receptors were taken from a human donor who donated a stem cell graft to a child with acute myeloid leukemia.

The rearrangement uses TRBV5-1 and TRBJ2-5; the match to TRBD2 covers 7 bases. The CDR3 spans 17 residues. V shed 0 bases and J 5 bases; nucleotides not matched to a gene: 13. CDR1 is SGHRS, CDR2 YFSETQ, per germline. Written as DNA, the CDR3 is TGCGCCAGCAGCTTGGATAGGTCCAGCGGGAAGAGTGAGACCCAGTACTTC. Protein: CASSLDRSSGKSETQYF.

This clonotype came up many times. This chain joins TRBV6-5 and TRBJ1-1; D uncertain. Trimming took 4 bases from V and 0 from J, leaving 12 bases between them. The V gene's germline CDR1 is MNHEY and CDR2 SVGAGI. This CDR3 is 15 amino acids long. The CDR3 DNA reads TGTGCCAGCAGTTCGTACCCGATGATGAACACTGAAGCTTTCTTT. Protein: CASSSYPMMNTEAFF.

This clonotype showed up just a few times. The chain has TRBV7-6 and TRBJ2-7; either TRBD1 or TRBD2 may fit D (5 bases each). The CDR3 covers 14 residues. The V end was cut by 6 bases, the J end by 0 bases, with 12 bases between. From germline, CDR1 is SGHVS and CDR2 FNYEAQ. The CDR3 here is CASRGDVSSYEQYF. CDR3 DNA: TGTGCCAGCAGAGGGGACGTGAGCTCCTACGAGCAGTACTTC.

The chain joins TRBV7-7 to TRBJ2-5; TRBD1 or TRBD2 may be the D gene (5 bases each). CDR1 and CDR2 from the germline V gene are SSHAT and FNYEAQ (reference sequence). The CDR3 length is 17 residues. Trimming cost V 3 bases and J 2 bases, with 19 bases left between them. The CDR3 region has the DNA TGTGCCAGCAGCTTGTCCCTTGAGGGGACGAGTCAAGAGACCCAGTACTTC. This gives the protein CASSLSLEGTSQETQYF.

This clonotype has only a few counts. CDR3 DNA sequence: TGCGCCAGCAGCGTGGGACTAGCGGGCGAGCAGTACTTC. The encoded protein is CASSVGLAGEQYF. V is TRBV5-1 and J is TRBJ2-7; 12 bases line up with TRBD2. The junction had 2 bases not matched to a gene; V was cut back by 4 bases and J by 6 bases. Germline CDR1 reads SGHRS; CDR2 reads YFSETQ. The CDR3 consists of 13 residues. Looking up the rest from reference TRBV5-1 and TRBJ2-7 gives the full variable domain: KAGVTQTPRYLIKTRGQQVTLSCSPISGHRSVSWYQQTPGQGLQFLFEYFSETQRNKGNFPGRFSGRQFSNSRSEMNVSTLELGDSALYLCASSVGLAGEQYFGPGTRLTVT.

This clonotype has just a few counts. This sequence joins TRBV20-1 and TRBJ2-3; 12 bases align to TRBD2. V shed 6 bases, J shed 4 bases, and the junction held 14 bases outside the gene matches. This CDR3 has 17 residues. CDR1 is DFQATT, CDR2 SNEGSKA, per germline (reference sequence). CDR3 sequence (DNA): TGCAGTGCGGCAGCTTTCTCTAGCGGGAGGGCCCCAGATACGCAGTATTTT. Protein sequence: CSAAAFSSGRAPDTQYF.

V and J are TRBV4-3 and TRBJ2-1; 7 bases line up with TRBD2. Germline CDR1 reads LGHNA; CDR2 reads YSLEER. Trimming removed 0 bases from V and 1 base from J; junction bases left unmatched: 3. This CDR3 is built from 16 residues. The CDR3 DNA reads as TGCGCCAGCAGCCAAGATCCGGGAGGATCCTACAATGAGCAGTTCTTC. Residues: CASSQDPGGSYNEQFF.

This clonotype was seen more than once but under ten times. The genes are TRBV12-3 or TRBV12-4 and TRBJ2-3, with D possibly being TRBD1 (6 bases). V was shortened by 6 bases and J by 8 bases, with 15 bases between the two germline ends. The length of the CDR3 is 13 residues. CDR3 DNA sequence: TGTGCCAGCAGCCCTGACAGGTCAGGTACGCAGTATTTT. Amino acid sequence: CASSPDRSGTQYF.

This clonotype was recorded a few times. This rearrangement joins TRBV24-1 to TRBJ2-1; D call uncertain. The CDR3 consists of 16 residues. V was shortened by 0 bases and J by 4 bases, with 12 bases between the two germline ends. CDR1 is KGHDR and CDR2 is SFDVKD in the germline V gene. The CDR3 sequence: CATSDLRAGSYNEQFF. CDR3 in DNA: TGTGCCACCAGTGATTTGCGGGCCGGCTCGTACAATGAGCAGTTCTTC.

V gene TRBV5-1 combines with J gene TRBJ2-3; 8 positions agree with TRBD1. The germline gives CDR1 SGHRS, CDR2 YFSETQ. J lost 1 base, V lost 6 bases, and 4 bases had no gene match. This CDR3 spans 14 amino acids. For the CDR3, the DNA is TGCGCCAGCAACCCGGACAGGGGCACAGATACGCAGTATTTT. It codes for CASNPDRGTDTQYF.

The table lists this clonotype with a count of one. This chain joins TRBV7-2 and TRBJ1-5; perhaps TRBD1 as D (5 bases). This CDR3 comprises 15 residues. Trimming removed 1 base from V and 7 bases from J, with 14 bases in between. Looked up from germline, CDR1 is SGHTA and CDR2 is FQGNSA. Here the CDR3 DNA reads TGTGCCAGCAGCTTAGTTCACCGTGGGGGACAGCCCCAGCATTTT. Translated, it gives CASSLVHRGGQPQHF.

This clonotype was detected only a few times. The CDR3 region is CASSLTGEDYNEQFF. The CDR3 DNA is TGCGCCAGCAGCTTGACGGGGGAAGACTACAATGAGCAGTTCTTC. The chain joins TRBV5-1 to TRBJ2-1; the D gene is possibly TRBD2 (6 bases). Trimming pared 1 base from V and 3 bases from J, leaving 11 bases between. Germline CDR1 SGHRS, CDR2 YFSETQ. This CDR3 has 15 amino acids.

The chain links TRBV5-1 to TRBJ2-7, with TRBD2 identical over 9 bases. V dropped 0 bases and J dropped 3; count of bases not matched to a gene: 4. CDR3 length equals 15 residues. The germline CDR1 and CDR2 sequences are SGHRS and YFSETQ. This CDR3 is CASSLEAGGLYEQYF. The CDR3, as DNA: TGCGCCAGCAGCTTGGAGGCGGGAGGGCTCTACGAGCAGTACTTC.